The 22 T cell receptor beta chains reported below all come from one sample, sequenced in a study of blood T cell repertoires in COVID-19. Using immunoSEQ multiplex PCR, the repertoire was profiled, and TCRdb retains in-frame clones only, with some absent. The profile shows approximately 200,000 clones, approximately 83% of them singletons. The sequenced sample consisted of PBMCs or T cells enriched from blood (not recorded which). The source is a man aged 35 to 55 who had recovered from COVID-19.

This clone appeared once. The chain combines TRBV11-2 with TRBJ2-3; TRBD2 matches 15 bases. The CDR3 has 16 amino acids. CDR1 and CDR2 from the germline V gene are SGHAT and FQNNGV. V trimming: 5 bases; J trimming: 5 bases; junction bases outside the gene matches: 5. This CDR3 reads CASSGLAGGRVDTQYF. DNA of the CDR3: TGTGCCAGCAGCGGACTAGCGGGGGGGCGGGTAGATACGCAGTATTTT. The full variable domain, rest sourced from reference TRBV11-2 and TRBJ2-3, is EAGVAQSPRYKIIEKRQSVAFWCNPISGHATLYWYQQILGQGPKLLIQFQNNGVVDDSQLPKDRFSAERLKGVDSTLKIQPAKLEDSAVYLCASSGLAGGRVDTQYFGPGTRLTVL.

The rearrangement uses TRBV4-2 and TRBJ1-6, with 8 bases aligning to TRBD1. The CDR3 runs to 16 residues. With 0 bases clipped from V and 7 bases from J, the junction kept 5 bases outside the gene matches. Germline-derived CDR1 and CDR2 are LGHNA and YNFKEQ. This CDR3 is CASSQEGDRRNSPLHF. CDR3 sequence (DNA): TGTGCCAGCAGCCAAGAAGGGGACAGGCGGAATTCACCCCTCCACTTT.

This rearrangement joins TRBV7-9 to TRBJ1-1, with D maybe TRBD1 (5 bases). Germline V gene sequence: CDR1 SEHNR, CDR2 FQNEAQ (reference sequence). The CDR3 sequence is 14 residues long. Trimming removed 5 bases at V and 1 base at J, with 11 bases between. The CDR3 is CASSLQGWNTEAFF. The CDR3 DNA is TGTGCCAGCAGCCTCCAGGGCTGGAACACTGAAGCTTTCTTT.

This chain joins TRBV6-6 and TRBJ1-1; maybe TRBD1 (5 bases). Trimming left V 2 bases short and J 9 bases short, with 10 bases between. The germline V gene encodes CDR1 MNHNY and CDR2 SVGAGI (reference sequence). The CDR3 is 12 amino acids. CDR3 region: CASSYGANKAFF. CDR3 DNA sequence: TGTGCCAGCAGTTACGGGGCCAACAAAGCTTTCTTT.

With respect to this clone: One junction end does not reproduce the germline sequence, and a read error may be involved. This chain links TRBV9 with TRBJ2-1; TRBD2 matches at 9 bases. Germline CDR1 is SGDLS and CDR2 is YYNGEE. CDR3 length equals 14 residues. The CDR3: CASSVAERGAPLVF. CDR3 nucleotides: TGTGCCAGCAGCGTAGCGGAGCGGGGGGCCCCCCTTGTCTTC.

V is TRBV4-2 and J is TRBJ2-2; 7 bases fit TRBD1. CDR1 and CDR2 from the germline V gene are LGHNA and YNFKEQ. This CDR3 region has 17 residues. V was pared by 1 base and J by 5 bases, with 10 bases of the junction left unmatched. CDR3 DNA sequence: TGTGCCAGCAGCCAAGGGCGCTACGGGACAGCGACCGGGGAGCTGTTTTTT. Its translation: CASSQGRYGTATGELFF.

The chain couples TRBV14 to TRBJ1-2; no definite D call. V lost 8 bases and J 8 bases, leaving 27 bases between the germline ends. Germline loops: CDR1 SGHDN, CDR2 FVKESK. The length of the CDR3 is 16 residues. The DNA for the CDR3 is TGTGCCAGCCTCCTTAGGACTCCAGTCCCCCCGAAGGGCTACACCTTC. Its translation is CASLLRTPVPPKGYTF.

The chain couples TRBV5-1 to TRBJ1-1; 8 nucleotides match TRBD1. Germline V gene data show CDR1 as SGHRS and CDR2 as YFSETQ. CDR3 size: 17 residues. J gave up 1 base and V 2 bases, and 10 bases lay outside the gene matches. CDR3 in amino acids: CASSFLLVGQGNTEAFF. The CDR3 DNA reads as TGCGCCAGCAGCTTTCTTCTGGTAGGACAGGGGAACACTGAAGCTTTCTTT.

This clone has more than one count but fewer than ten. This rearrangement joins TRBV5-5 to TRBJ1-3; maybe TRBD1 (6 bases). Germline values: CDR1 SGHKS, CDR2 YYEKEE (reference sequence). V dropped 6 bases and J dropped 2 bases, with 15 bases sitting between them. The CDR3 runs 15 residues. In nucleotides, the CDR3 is TGTGCCAGCACTCCTCGGGGGGACACTGGAAACACCATATATTTT. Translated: CASTPRGDTGNTIYF. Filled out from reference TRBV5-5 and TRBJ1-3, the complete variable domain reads DAGVTQSPTHLIKTRGQQVTLRCSPISGHKSVSWYQQVLGQGPQFIFQYYEKEERGRGNFPDRFSARQFPNYSSELNVNALLLGDSALYLCASTPRGDTGNTIYFGEGSWLTVV.

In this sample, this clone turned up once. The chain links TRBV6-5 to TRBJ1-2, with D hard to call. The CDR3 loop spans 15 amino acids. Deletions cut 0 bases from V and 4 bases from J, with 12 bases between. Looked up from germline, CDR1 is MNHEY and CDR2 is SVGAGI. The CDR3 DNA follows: TGTGCCAGCAGTTACTCCTACGGAGCAATCTATGGCTACACCTTC. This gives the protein CASSYSYGAIYGYTF.

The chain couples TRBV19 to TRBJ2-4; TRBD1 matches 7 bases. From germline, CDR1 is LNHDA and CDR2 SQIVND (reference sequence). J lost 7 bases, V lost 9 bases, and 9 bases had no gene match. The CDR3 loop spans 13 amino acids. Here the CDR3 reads CASRPTGANIQYF. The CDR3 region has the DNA TGTGCCAGCAGACCAACAGGGGCTAACATTCAGTACTTC.

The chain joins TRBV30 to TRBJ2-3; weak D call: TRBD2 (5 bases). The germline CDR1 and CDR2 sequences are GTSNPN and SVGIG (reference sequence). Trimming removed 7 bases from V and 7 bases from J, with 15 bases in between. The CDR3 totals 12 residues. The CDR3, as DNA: TGTGCCTTTATGGACTTCGGGAATACGCAGTATTTT. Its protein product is CAFMDFGNTQYF.

The CDR3 loop is CASSKWGQGPTGELFF. In nucleotides, the CDR3 is TGTGCCAGCAGTAAATGGGGACAGGGACCCACCGGGGAGCTGTTTTTT. The chain combines TRBV2 with TRBJ2-2, with 9 bases identical to TRBD1. The CDR3 spans 16 residues. CDR1 SNHLY and CDR2 FYNNEI come from the germline V gene. Trimming removed 5 bases from V and 4 bases from J; junction bases left unmatched: 8.

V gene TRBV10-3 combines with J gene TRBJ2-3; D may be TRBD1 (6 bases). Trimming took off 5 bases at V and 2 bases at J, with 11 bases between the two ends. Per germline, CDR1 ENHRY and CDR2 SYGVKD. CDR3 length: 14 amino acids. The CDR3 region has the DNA TGTGCCATCAGTCTACAGGGCTACACAGATACGCAGTATTTT. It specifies CAISLQGYTDTQYF.

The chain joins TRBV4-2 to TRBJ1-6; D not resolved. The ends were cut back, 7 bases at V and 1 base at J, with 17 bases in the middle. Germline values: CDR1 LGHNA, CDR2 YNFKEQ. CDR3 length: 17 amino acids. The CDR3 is CASTPEVVGSYNSPLHF. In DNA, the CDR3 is TGTGCCAGCACCCCCGAGGTGGTCGGTTCCTATAATTCACCCCTCCACTTT.

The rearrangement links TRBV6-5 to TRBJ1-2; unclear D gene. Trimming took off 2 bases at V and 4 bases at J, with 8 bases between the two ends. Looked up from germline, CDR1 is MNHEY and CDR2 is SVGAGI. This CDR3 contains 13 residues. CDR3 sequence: CASSYGGFYGYTF. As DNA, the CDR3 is TGTGCCAGCAGTTACGGAGGGTTCTATGGCTACACCTTC.

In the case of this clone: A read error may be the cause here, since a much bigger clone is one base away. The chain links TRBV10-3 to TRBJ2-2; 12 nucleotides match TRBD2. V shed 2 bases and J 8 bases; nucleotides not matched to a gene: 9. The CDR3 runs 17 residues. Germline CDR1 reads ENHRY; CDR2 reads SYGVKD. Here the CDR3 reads CAISEVGLAGGPGELFF. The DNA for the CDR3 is TGTGCCATCAGTGAGGTGGGGCTAGCGGGGGGGCCTGGGGAGCTGTTTTTT.

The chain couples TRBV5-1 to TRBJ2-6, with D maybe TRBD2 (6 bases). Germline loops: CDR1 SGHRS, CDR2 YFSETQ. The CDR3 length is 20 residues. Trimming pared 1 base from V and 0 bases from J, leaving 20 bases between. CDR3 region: CASSLTGTPFESSGANVLTF. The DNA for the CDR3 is TGCGCCAGCAGCTTGACCGGGACTCCCTTTGAGAGCTCTGGGGCCAACGTCCTGACTTTC.

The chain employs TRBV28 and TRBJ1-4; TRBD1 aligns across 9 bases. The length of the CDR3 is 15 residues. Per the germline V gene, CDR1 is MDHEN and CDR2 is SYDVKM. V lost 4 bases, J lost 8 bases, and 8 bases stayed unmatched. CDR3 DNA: TGTGCCAGCAGTTCCGCGGGACAGGGCTTCGAAAAACTGTTTTTT. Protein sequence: CASSSAGQGFEKLFF.

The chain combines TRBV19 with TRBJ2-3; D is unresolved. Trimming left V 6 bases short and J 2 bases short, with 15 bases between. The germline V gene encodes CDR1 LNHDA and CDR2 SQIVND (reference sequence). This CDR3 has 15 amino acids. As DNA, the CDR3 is TGTGCCAGTAGCGATGACTGGAGATCCACAGATACGCAGTATTTT. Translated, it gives CASSDDWRSTDTQYF.

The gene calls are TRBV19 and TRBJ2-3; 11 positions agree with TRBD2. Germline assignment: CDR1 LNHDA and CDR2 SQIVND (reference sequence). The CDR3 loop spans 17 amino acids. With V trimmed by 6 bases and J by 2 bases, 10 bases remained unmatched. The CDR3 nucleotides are TGTGCCAGTAGCGCCCGCTTAGCGGGGGGGCCCACAGATACGCAGTATTTT. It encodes CASSARLAGGPTDTQYF.

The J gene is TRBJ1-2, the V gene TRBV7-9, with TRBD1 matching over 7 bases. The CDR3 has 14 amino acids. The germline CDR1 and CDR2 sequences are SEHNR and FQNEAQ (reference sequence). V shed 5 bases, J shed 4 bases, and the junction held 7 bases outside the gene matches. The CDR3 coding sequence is TGTGCCAGCAGCATATCTACAGGGGTCTATGGCTACACCTTC. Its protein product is CASSISTGVYGYTF.